A single sample is the source of the 20 T cell receptor beta chains below, sequenced in a study of metastatic and nonmetastatic thyroid tumors. TCRdb redid the clone calls on the PCR reads using MiXCR. The sample lists about 40,000 clones, 11% occurring once. No treatment had been given to any patient before thyroid surgery. The sequenced material came from blood. The source is a female donor with papillary thyroid cancer or a benign thyroid nodule (not recorded which). Some clones in this sample may be carry-over from other donors' samples.

This clone was seen a single time. The J gene is TRBJ2-7, the V gene TRBV5-1, with D possibly being TRBD1 or TRBD2 (5 bases each). Per germline, CDR1 SGHRS and CDR2 YFSETQ. The CDR3 contains 15 residues. Trimming pared 2 bases from V and 0 bases from J, leaving 12 bases between. CDR3 DNA sequence: TGCGCCAGCAGCTTCGGGACGCTCAGCTCCTACGAGCAGTACTTC. This sequence encodes CASSFGTLSSYEQYF.

Many counts were recorded for this clone. One end of the junction varies from germline; a read error may be responsible. Here the CDR3 reads CASSLAFPPRF. CDR3 nucleotide sequence: TGTGCCAGCAGCTTAGCCTTCCCCCCCCGTTTT. The chain joins TRBV7-9 to TRBJ1-1; D is undetermined. The CDR3 spans 11 residues. CDR1 is SEHNR, CDR2 FQNEAQ, per germline (reference sequence). Filled out from reference TRBV7-9 and TRBJ1-1, the complete variable domain reads DTGVSQNPRHKITKRGQNVTFRCDPISEHNRLYWYRQTLGQGPEFLTYFQNEAQLEKSRLLSDRFSAERPKGSFSTLEIQRTEQGDSAMYLCASSLAFPPRFGQGTRLTVV.

This clone was picked up many times. The V gene is TRBV15, the J gene TRBJ1-2, with TRBD1 matching over 8 bases. Germline CDR1 is LNHNV and CDR2 is YYDKDF (reference sequence). V dropped 4 bases and J dropped 6; count of bases not matched to a gene: 7. The CDR3 has 14 amino acids. CDR3 loop: CATSTRTGWDGYTF. The DNA for the CDR3 is TGTGCCACCAGCACCAGGACAGGGTGGGATGGCTACACCTTC.

This clone came up many times. The gene calls are TRBV19 and TRBJ2-3, with 13 nucleotides matching TRBD2. Germline V gene sequence: CDR1 LNHDA, CDR2 SQIVND (reference sequence). V was pared by 6 bases and J by 0 bases, with 6 bases of the junction left unmatched. The CDR3 is 17 amino acids. Written as DNA, the CDR3 is TGTGCCAGTAGACCCCGACTAGCGGGAGGAAGCACAGATACGCAGTATTTT. This encodes CASRPRLAGGSTDTQYF.

At least ten counts were recorded for this clone. The chain has TRBV6-2 or TRBV6-3 and TRBJ2-3; 13 positions match TRBD2. The CDR3 has 19 amino acids. The ends lost 5 bases at V and 1 base at J; junction bases unmatched: 12. The germline gives CDR1 MNHEY, CDR2 SVGEGT. The CDR3 protein is CASSRTSGRLRGGTDTQYF. The DNA of the CDR3 is TGTGCCAGCAGTAGGACTAGCGGGAGATTAAGGGGGGGCACAGATACGCAGTATTTT.

In the case of this clone: The junction does not match germline at one end; this may be a read error. Additional DNA sequences in this sample encode the identical CDR3. V and J are TRBV6-1 and TRBJ1-1; D gene ambiguous. The CDR3 spans 14 residues. Germline lookup yields CDR1 MNHNS and CDR2 SASEGT. DNA of the CDR3: TGTGCCAGCAGTGATATACCCGGGGTCTCTGAGGCTTTCTTT. This gives the protein CASSDIPGVSEAFF.

The table lists this clone with many counts. The chain joins TRBV20-1 to TRBJ1-2; the match to TRBD1 covers 10 bases. This CDR3 spans 14 amino acids. CDR1 is DFQATT, CDR2 SNEGSKA, per germline (reference sequence). V dropped 6 bases and J dropped 8; count of bases not matched to a gene: 12. Here the CDR3 DNA reads TGCAGTGCATATCCGGGACAGGGGTTTCAGGGCTACACCTTC. It yields the protein CSAYPGQGFQGYTF.

This clone appeared many times. The chain combines TRBV7-2 with TRBJ2-7, with 9 bases that match TRBD2. The CDR3 extends over 15 amino acids. Germline CDR1 and CDR2: SGHTA and FQGNSA. Trimming took 3 bases from V and 5 from J; bases not matched to a gene: 8. CDR3 nucleotides: TGTGCCAGCAGCTTCATAGCGGGAGTCGCCAACGAGCAGTACTTC. Translation: CASSFIAGVANEQYF.

This clone was observed a few times. This sequence joins TRBV19 and TRBJ1-2; the D gene is possibly TRBD1 (6 bases). CDR1 is LNHDA and CDR2 is SQIVND in the germline V gene (reference sequence). This CDR3 has 11 amino acids. V lost 9 bases and J 8 bases, leaving 13 bases between the germline ends. The CDR3 DNA reads TGTGCCAGCAGGGGATCAGGGGGCTACACCTTC. Encoded protein: CASRGSGGYTF. Full variable domain (outside the CDR3, taken from reference TRBV19 and TRBJ1-2): DGGITQSPKYLFRKEGQNVTLSCEQNLNHDAMYWYRQDPGQGLRLIYYSQIVNDFQKGDIAEGYSVSREKKESFPLTVTSAQKNPTAFYLCASRGSGGYTFGSGTRLTVV.

About this clone itself: This may come from a read error, since a much larger clone is one base off. Other nucleotide sequences in the sample specify the same CDR3. This chain links TRBV19 with TRBJ1-4; maybe TRBD1 (5 bases). Germline assignment: CDR1 LNHDA and CDR2 SQIVND (reference sequence). This CDR3 is 14 amino acids long. CDR3 DNA sequence: TGCGCCAGTAGCACCCAGGGCACGGTTGAAAAACTGTTTTTT. It codes for CASSTQGTVEKLFF. The full variable domain, rest sourced from reference TRBV19 and TRBJ1-4, is DGGITQSPKYLFRKEGQNVTLSCEQNLNHDAMYWYRQDPGQGLRLIYYSQIVNDFQKGDIAEGYSVSREKKESFPLTVTSAQKNPTAFYLCASSTQGTVEKLFFGSGTQLSVL.

This clone has a count of ten or more. V is TRBV27 and J is TRBJ1-2, with D possibly TRBD1 on 5 matching bases. Germline V gene lookup returns CDR1 MNHEY and CDR2 SMNVEV (reference sequence). V gave up 1 base and J gave up 4 bases, with 19 bases separating them. This CDR3 comprises 17 residues. The CDR3 DNA follows: TGTGCCAGCAGTTTATTCGCGGACGGGGGACGGACCTATGGCTACACCTTC. Residues: CASSLFADGGRTYGYTF.

The chain uses TRBV5-4 and TRBJ2-3, with 13 bases identical to TRBD2. This CDR3 is built from 16 residues. V was pared by 3 bases and J by 4 bases, with 5 bases of the junction left unmatched. Germline V gives CDR1 SGHNT, CDR2 YYREEE (reference sequence). CDR3 bases: TGTGCCAGCAGCTCATGGACTAGCGGGAGCGCAGATACGCAGTATTTT. Amino acid sequence: CASSSWTSGSADTQYF.

This clone was observed at least ten times. V and J are TRBV29-1 and TRBJ2-1; the D gene is possibly TRBD2 (5 bases). The CDR3 loop spans 13 amino acids. V was shortened by 1 base and J by 7 bases, with 11 bases between the two germline ends. Germline V gene sequence: CDR1 SQVTM, CDR2 ANQGSEA. CDR3 coding DNA: TGCAGCGTTGAAGGCCCTAGCTTGAATGAGCAGTTCTTC. It translates to CSVEGPSLNEQFF.

This clone was picked up many times. This may arise from a read error, as a much more abundant clone is one base away. The gene calls are TRBV6-7 and TRBJ2-1; D is possibly TRBD2 (6 bases). TRBV6-7 counts as an open reading frame of uncertain function. With 4 bases removed from V and 8 bases from J, the gap between germline ends came to 15 bases. This CDR3 is built from 14 residues. CDR3 loop: CASSFRRATHEQFF. The CDR3 nucleotides read TGTGCCAGCAGTTTCAGGAGGGCCACCCATGAGCAGTTCTTC.

This clone was seen a few times. The chain joins TRBV2 to TRBJ2-7; D may be TRBD2 (6 bases). The ends were cut back, 3 bases at V and 7 bases at J, with 13 bases in the middle. CDR3 size: 13 residues. Germline V lookup: CDR1 SNHLY, CDR2 FYNNEI. CDR3 sequence: CASSDTYRGEQYF. As DNA, the CDR3 is TGTGCCAGCAGTGACACTTACCGGGGGGAGCAGTACTTC.

This clone came up many times. The chain is built from TRBV28 and TRBJ2-7; no definite D call. This CDR3 region has 14 residues. From germline, CDR1 is MDHEN and CDR2 SYDVKM. The V and J ends lost 6 bases and 4 bases respectively, with 16 bases between them. The CDR3 here is CASRRDGVQYEQYF. In nucleotides, the CDR3 is TGTGCCAGCAGACGAGATGGAGTACAATACGAGCAGTACTTC.

This clone was counted ten times or more. This rearrangement joins TRBV3-1 to TRBJ2-1; 8 nucleotides align to TRBD2. V dropped 4 bases and J dropped 4; count of bases not matched to a gene: 12. CDR1 is LGHDT, CDR2 YNNKEL, per germline (reference sequence). The CDR3 is made up of 17 amino acids. The CDR3 spells CASSPVQLAERYNEQFF. CDR3 DNA sequence: TGTGCCAGCAGCCCAGTACAACTAGCGGAGAGGTACAATGAGCAGTTCTTC.

In its sample, this clone was seen many times. CDR3 nucleotides: TGCAGTGCTAGACCCCGGGTTCTCACACGGGAAGAGACCCAGTACTTC. Protein sequence: CSARPRVLTREETQYF. V gene TRBV20-1 combines with J gene TRBJ2-5, with D hard to call. In germline, CDR1 is DFQATT, CDR2 SNEGSKA (reference sequence). There are 16 residues in the CDR3. The ends were cut back, 2 bases at V and 3 bases at J, with 19 bases in the middle.

This clone came up a few times. A much larger clone differs from this one at a single base, so this may be a read error. This chain uses TRBV12-3 or TRBV12-4 with TRBJ2-3; the match to TRBD2 covers 7 bases. CDR3 size: 15 residues. V lost 4 bases, J lost 7 bases, and 11 bases stayed unmatched. CDR3 protein: CASSYPSGRTYTQYF. CDR3 coding DNA: TGTGCCAGCAGTTACCCCTCCGGGAGGACATATACGCAGTATTTT.

This clone was counted at least ten times. The rearrangement links TRBV7-8 to TRBJ2-3; D call uncertain. Germline V CDR1 and CDR2: SGHVS, FQNEAQ. The CDR3 has 13 amino acids. Trimming stripped 5 bases from V and 5 bases from J, with 11 bases between. The chain's CDR3 is CASSPRWRDTQYF. CDR3 coding DNA: TGTGCCAGCAGCCCCCGTTGGAGAGATACGCAGTATTTT.